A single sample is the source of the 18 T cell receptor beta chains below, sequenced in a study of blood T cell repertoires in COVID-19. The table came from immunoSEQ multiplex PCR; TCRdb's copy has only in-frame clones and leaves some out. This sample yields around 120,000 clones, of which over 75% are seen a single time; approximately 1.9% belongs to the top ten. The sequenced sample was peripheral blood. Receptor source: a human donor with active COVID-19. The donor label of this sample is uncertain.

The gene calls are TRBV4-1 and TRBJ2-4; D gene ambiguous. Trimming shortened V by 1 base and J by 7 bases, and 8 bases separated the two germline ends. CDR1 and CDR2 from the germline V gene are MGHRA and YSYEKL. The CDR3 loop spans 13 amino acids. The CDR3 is CASSQAVSNIQYF. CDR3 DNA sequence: TGCGCCAGCAGCCAAGCAGTTTCCAACATTCAGTACTTC.

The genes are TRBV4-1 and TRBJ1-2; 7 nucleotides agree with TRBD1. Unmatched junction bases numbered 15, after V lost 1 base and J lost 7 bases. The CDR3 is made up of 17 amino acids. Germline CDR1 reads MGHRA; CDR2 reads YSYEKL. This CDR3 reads CASSQGVLRGRDLGYTF. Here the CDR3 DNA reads TGCGCCAGCAGCCAAGGGGTCTTGAGGGGGCGCGATCTTGGCTACACCTTC.

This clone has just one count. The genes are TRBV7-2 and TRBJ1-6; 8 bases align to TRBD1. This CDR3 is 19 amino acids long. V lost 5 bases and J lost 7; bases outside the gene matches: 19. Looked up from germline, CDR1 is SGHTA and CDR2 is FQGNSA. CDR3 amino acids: CASSLWTGKSQNWNSPLHF. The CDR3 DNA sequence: TGTGCCAGCAGCCTTTGGACAGGGAAGAGTCAAAACTGGAATTCACCCCTCCACTTT.

CDR3 sequence (DNA): TGTGCCAGCACCCGGGGGGGCGGTGTCACTGAAGCTTTCTTT. It is translated as CASTRGGGVTEAFF. The chain links TRBV5-4 to TRBJ1-1; maybe TRBD1 (6 bases). Germline V gene lookup returns CDR1 SGHNT and CDR2 YYREEE (reference sequence). The V end lost 6 bases, the J end lost 4 bases, and 16 bases lay between the germline ends. The CDR3 runs to 14 residues.

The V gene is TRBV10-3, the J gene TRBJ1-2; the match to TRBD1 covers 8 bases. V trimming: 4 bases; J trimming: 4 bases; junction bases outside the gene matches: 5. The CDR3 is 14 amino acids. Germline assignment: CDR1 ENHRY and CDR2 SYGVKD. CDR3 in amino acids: CAISGSGQGYGYTF. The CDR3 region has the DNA TGTGCCATCAGTGGTTCCGGACAGGGCTATGGCTACACCTTC.

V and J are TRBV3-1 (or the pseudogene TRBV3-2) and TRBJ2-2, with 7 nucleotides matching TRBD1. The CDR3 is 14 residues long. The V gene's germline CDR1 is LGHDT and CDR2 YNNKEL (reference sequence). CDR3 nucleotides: TGTGCTTACCAGGGGGATCTGGGCCCCGGGGAGCTGTTTTTT. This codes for CAYQGDLGPGELFF.

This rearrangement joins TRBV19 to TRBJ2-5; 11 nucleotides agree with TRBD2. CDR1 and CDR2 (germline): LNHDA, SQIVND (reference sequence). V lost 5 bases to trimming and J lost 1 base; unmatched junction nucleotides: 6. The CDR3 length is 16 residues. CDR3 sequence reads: CASSFLAGGPQETQYF. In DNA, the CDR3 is TGTGCCAGTAGTTTTCTAGCGGGGGGACCCCAAGAGACCCAGTACTTC.

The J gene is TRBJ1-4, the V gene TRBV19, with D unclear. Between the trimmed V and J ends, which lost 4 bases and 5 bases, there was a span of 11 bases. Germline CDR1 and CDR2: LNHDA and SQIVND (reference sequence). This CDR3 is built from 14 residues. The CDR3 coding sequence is TGTGCCAGTAGTAAAGAGTCCGGGAATGAAAAACTGTTTTTT. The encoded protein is CASSKESGNEKLFF.

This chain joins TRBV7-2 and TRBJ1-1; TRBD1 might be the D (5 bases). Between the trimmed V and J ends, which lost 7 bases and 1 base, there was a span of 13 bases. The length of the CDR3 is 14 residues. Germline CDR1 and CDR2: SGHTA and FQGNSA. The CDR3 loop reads CASTPRGGNTEAFF. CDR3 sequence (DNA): TGTGCCAGCACCCCCCGCGGGGGGAACACTGAAGCTTTCTTT.

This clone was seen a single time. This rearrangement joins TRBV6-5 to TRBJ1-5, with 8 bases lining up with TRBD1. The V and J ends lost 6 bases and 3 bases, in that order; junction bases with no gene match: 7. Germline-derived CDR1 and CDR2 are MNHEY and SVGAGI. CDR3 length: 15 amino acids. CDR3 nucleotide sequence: TGTGCCAGCAGACCCGACAGGGGCCCCAATCAGCCCCAGCATTTT. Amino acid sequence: CASRPDRGPNQPQHF.

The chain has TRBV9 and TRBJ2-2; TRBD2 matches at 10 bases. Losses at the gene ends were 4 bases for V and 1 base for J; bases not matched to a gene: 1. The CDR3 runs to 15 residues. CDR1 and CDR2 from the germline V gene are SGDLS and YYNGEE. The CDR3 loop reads CASSSSGGNTGELFF. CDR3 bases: TGTGCCAGCAGCTCTAGCGGGGGGAACACCGGGGAGCTGTTTTTT.

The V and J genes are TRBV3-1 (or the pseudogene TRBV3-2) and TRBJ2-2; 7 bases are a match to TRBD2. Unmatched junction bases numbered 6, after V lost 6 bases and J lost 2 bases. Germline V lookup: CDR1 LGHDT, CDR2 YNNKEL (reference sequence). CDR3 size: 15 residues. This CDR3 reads CASRSSGYNTGELFF. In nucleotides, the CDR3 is TGTGCCAGCAGATCTAGCGGTTATAACACCGGGGAGCTGTTTTTT.

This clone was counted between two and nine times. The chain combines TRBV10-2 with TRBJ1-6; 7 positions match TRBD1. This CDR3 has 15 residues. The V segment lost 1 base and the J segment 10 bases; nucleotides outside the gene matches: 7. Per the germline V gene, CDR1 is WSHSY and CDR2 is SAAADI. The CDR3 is CASSEYDRAESPLHF. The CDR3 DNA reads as TGCGCCAGCAGTGAGTACGACAGGGCAGAATCACCCCTCCACTTT.

This CDR3 is CASSYRGASSEQFF. For the CDR3, the DNA is TGTGCCAGCAGTTATCGGGGGGCGAGTTCGGAGCAGTTCTTC. This chain uses TRBV6-6 with TRBJ2-1; the D gene is possibly TRBD2 (7 bases). There are 14 residues in the CDR3. Germline assignment: CDR1 MNHNY and CDR2 SVGAGI (reference sequence). With 3 bases removed from V and 10 bases from J, the gap between germline ends came to 16 bases.

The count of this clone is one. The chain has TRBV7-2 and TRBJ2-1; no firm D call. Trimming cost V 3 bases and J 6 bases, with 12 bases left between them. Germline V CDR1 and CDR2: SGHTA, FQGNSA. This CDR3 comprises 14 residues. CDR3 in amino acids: CASSFLTRSNEQFF. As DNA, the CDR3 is TGTGCCAGCAGCTTTTTGACAAGAAGCAATGAGCAGTTCTTC.

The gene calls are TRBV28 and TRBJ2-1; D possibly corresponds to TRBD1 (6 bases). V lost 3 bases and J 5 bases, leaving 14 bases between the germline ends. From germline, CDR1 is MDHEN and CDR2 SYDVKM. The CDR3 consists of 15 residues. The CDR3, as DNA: TGTGCCAGCAGTTTTCTTACAGGGAAGAACAATGAGCAGTTCTTC. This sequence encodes CASSFLTGKNNEQFF.

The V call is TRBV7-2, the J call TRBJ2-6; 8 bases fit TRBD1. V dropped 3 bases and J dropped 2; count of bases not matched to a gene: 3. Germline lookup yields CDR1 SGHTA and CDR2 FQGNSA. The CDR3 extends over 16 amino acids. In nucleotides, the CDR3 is TGTGCCAGCAGCTTCGCAGGGGGCACTGGGGCCAACGTCCTGACTTTC. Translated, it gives CASSFAGGTGANVLTF.

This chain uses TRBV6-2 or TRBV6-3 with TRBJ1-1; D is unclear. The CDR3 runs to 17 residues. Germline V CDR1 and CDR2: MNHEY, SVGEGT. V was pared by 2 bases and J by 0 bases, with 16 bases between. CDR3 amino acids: CASSYRVRRELNTEAFF. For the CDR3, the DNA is TGTGCCAGCAGTTACCGCGTCCGCCGGGAGTTGAACACTGAAGCTTTCTTT.